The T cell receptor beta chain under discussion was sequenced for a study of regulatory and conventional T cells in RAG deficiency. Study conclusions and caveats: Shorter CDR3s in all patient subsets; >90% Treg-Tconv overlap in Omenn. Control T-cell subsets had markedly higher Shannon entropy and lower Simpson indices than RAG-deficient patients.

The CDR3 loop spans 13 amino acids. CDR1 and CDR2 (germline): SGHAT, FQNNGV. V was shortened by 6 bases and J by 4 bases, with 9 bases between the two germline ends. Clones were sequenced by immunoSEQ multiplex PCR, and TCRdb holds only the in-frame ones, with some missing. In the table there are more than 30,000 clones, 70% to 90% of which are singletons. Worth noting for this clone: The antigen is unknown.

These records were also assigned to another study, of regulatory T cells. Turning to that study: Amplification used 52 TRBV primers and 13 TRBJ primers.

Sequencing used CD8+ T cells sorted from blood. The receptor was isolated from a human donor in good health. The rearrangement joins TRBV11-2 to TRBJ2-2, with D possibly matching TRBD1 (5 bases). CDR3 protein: CASRHRTTGELFF. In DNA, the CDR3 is TGTGCCAGCAGACACAGGACCACCGGGGAGCTGTTTTTT.